Listed here are 15 T cell receptor beta chains from one sample, sequenced in a study of blood T cell repertoires in COVID-19. This table comes from immunoSEQ multiplex PCR, and its TCRdb copy is limited to in-frame clones, with some not included. The sample contains over 100,000 clones, roughly 82% of which appear only once. The sample taken for sequencing was peripheral blood. These receptor sequences come from a man aged 55 to 69 with acute or convalescent COVID-19.

This clone has just a few counts. Written as DNA, the CDR3 is TGTGCCAGCAGCTTGGGGACCCTTTCGGGACAGGGGGGCGAAAAACTGTTTTTT. Translated: CASSLGTLSGQGGEKLFF. The chain employs TRBV11-2 and TRBJ1-4, with 11 bases identical to TRBD1. CDR3 length: 18 residues. Trimming removed 3 bases from V and 8 bases from J; junction bases left unmatched: 14. Germline assignment: CDR1 SGHAT and CDR2 FQNNGV.

This rearrangement joins TRBV11-2 to TRBJ1-5; 7 nucleotides match TRBD1. The CDR3 consists of 12 residues. V shed 5 bases and J 15 bases; nucleotides not matched to a gene: 10. The V gene's germline CDR1 is SGHAT and CDR2 FQNNGV. CDR3 sequence reads: CASSHTKGARHF. CDR3 in DNA: TGTGCCAGCAGCCACACCAAGGGGGCACGGCATTTT.

The V gene is TRBV6-1, the J gene TRBJ1-2; a weak D match, TRBD1 (6 bases). In germline, CDR1 is MNHNS, CDR2 SASEGT. V was shortened by 2 bases and J by 10 bases, with 8 bases between the two germline ends. The CDR3 length is 11 residues. CDR3 in amino acids: CASSEYRDYTF. The CDR3 coding sequence is TGTGCCAGCAGTGAATACAGGGACTACACCTTC.

This clone appeared once. The rearrangement uses TRBV10-3 and TRBJ1-4; TRBD1 might be the D (5 bases). This CDR3 contains 13 residues. V was pared by 3 bases and J by 7 bases, with 9 bases between. Germline loops: CDR1 ENHRY, CDR2 SYGVKD. The CDR3: CAISDRVGEKLFF. The CDR3 DNA is TGTGCCATCAGTGACAGGGTGGGTGAAAAACTGTTTTTT.

The chain combines TRBV5-8 with TRBJ1-5; 7 bases map to TRBD1. Germline-derived CDR1 and CDR2 are SGHTS and YDEGEE. With V trimmed by 0 bases and J by 1 base, 4 bases remained unmatched. This CDR3 contains 16 residues. This chain's CDR3 is CASSLVPGQSNQPQHF. CDR3 DNA sequence: TGTGCCAGCAGCTTGGTTCCGGGACAGAGCAATCAGCCCCAGCATTTT.

This chain connects TRBV27 to TRBJ2-7; TRBD1 matches at 10 bases. V was pared by 5 bases and J by 3 bases, with 7 bases of the junction left unmatched. The CDR3 is 15 residues long. CDR1 MNHEY and CDR2 SMNVEV come from the germline V gene (reference sequence). CDR3 sequence (DNA): TGTGCCAGCAGTCACCGATGGGACAGGGGCTACGAGCAGTACTTC. Translation gives CASSHRWDRGYEQYF.

V gene TRBV19 combines with J gene TRBJ1-1; D call uncertain. The V end lost 3 bases, the J end lost 8 bases, and 13 bases lay between the germline ends. The CDR3 is made up of 13 amino acids. CDR1 LNHDA and CDR2 SQIVND come from the germline V gene (reference sequence). In nucleotides, the CDR3 is TGTGCCAGTAGTATTGTAACGGCTAGAGAAGCTTTCTTT. Translating it yields CASSIVTAREAFF.

This clone was detected only once. The chain recombines TRBV2 with TRBJ2-1; TRBD1 is a possible D gene (5 bases). V dropped 5 bases and J dropped 4 bases, with 12 bases sitting between them. This CDR3 spans 14 amino acids. Germline V lookup: CDR1 SNHLY, CDR2 FYNNEI. The CDR3 DNA follows: TGTGCCAGCAGTTGGCGGACATCGTACAATGAGCAGTTCTTC. This sequence encodes CASSWRTSYNEQFF.

This chain joins TRBV5-5 and TRBJ1-5; 12 nucleotides match TRBD1. The V gene's germline CDR1 is SGHKS and CDR2 YYEKEE (reference sequence). The CDR3 is 16 residues long. J lost 7 bases, V lost 0 bases, and 5 bases had no gene match. The chain's CDR3 is CASSLEGQGAVQPQHF. CDR3 bases: TGTGCCAGCAGCTTGGAGGGACAGGGGGCCGTCCAGCCCCAGCATTTT.

The genes are TRBV6-5 and TRBJ1-3; no reliable D call. Trimming left V 7 bases short and J 0 bases short, with 10 bases between. CDR3 length: 14 residues. In germline, CDR1 is MNHEY, CDR2 SVGAGI. Here the CDR3 reads CASTPGYSGNTIYF. The CDR3 DNA reads TGTGCCAGCACTCCGGGGTACTCTGGAAACACCATATATTTT.

The chain combines TRBV4-3 with TRBJ2-7; D perhaps matches TRBD1 (5 bases). V lost 3 bases to trimming and J lost 2 bases, with 8 bases between them. Per germline, CDR1 LGHNA and CDR2 YSLEER. The CDR3 loop spans 13 amino acids. The CDR3 nucleotides read TGCGCCAGCAGCCAGGGCAGGGCCTACGAGCAGTACTTC. Its protein is CASSQGRAYEQYF.

The chain is built from TRBV7-2 and TRBJ1-3; no definite D call. Trimming removed 1 base from V and 0 bases from J, with 7 bases in between. Germline CDR1 reads SGHTA; CDR2 reads FQGNSA. The CDR3 is 15 residues long. CDR3 nucleotide sequence: TGTGCCAGCAGCTTAGTAAGCCTCTCTGGAAACACCATATATTTT. Translated, it gives CASSLVSLSGNTIYF.

The J gene is TRBJ2-1, the V gene TRBV6-2 or TRBV6-3, with unresolved D. CDR3 length: 12 residues. V was clipped by 4 bases and J by 4 bases, with 5 bases between them. Germline V gene lookup returns CDR1 MNHEY and CDR2 SVGEGT. The CDR3 region is CASSLAYNEQFF. The CDR3, as DNA: TGTGCCAGCAGTTTAGCATACAATGAGCAGTTCTTC.

V and J are TRBV4-1 and TRBJ2-5, with D perhaps TRBD2 (5 bases). This CDR3 spans 13 amino acids. The germline CDR1 and CDR2 sequences are MGHRA and YSYEKL. The V and J ends lost 5 bases and 1 base respectively, with 8 bases between them. The CDR3 sequence: CASSSLGQETQYF. The DNA of the CDR3 is TGCGCCAGCAGCTCACTAGGCCAAGAGACCCAGTACTTC.

This clone has more than one count but fewer than ten. The chain combines TRBV18 with TRBJ1-4, with D perhaps TRBD1 (5 bases). This CDR3 spans 16 amino acids. Per germline, CDR1 KGHSH and CDR2 LQKENI. V dropped 1 base and J dropped 4 bases, with 13 bases sitting between them. In DNA, the CDR3 is TGTGCCAGCTCACCACGCAGGGCTGGGAATAATGAAAAACTGTTTTTT. Amino acids: CASSPRRAGNNEKLFF. Using reference TRBV18 and TRBJ1-4 for the parts outside the CDR3, the full variable domain is NAGVMQNPRHLVRRRGQEARLRCSPMKGHSHVYWYRQLPEEGLKFMVYLQKENIIDESGMPKERFSAEFPKEGPSILRIQQVVRGDSAAYFCASSPRRAGNNEKLFFGSGTQLSVL.